This TCR beta chain was recovered during a study of T cell responses to AZD1222 COVID-19 vaccine. The overall study: Second doses that came at about 4 or about 12 weeks were put together.

Study-wide points: Clonal diversity was possibly underestimated; the donors were predominantly white British and more often female. All repertoire sampling was performed exclusively after the peak T cell response.

Of note for this clone: The antigen remains undetermined.

Profiling relied on immunoSEQ multiplex PCR, and the TCRdb table lists in-frame clones only, not all of them. The table has 130,000 to 150,000 clones, 80% to 95% seen once; the top ten hold 1.7%. CDR3 length: 14 amino acids. Germline V gene lookup returns CDR1 SGHRS and CDR2 YFSETQ. V was clipped by 0 bases and J by 1 base, with 7 bases between them. The sequence came from an adult in good health. Here the sequenced sample was peripheral blood, taken on day 0 of AZD1222 vaccination. The chain joins TRBV5-1 to TRBJ1-1; D remains ambiguous. DNA of the CDR3: TGCGCCAGCAGCTTGGACCGCCGGAACACTGAAGCTTTCTTT. Protein product: CASSLDRRNTEAFF.